This TCR beta chain was sequenced during a study of Graves' ophthalmopathy and Graves' hyperthyroidism. Study-wide results and caveats: As the model predicted ophthalmopathy progression, it achieved a sensitivity of 70% to 71% and a specificity of around 72%.

This CDR3 has 15 residues. V lost 6 bases to trimming and J lost 8 bases; unmatched junction nucleotides: 13. RNA transcripts provided the template for amplifying TCR beta CDR3 regions. RT-PCR in the first round used HTBI primers; a second-round multiplex PCR followed. TCRdb called the multiplex PCR reads again in MiXCR, with one record for every CDR3 protein. Of a few hundred thousand distinct CDR3 sequences listed, roughly a fifth are singletons. In regard to this clonotype: Its antigen is still unknown.

In this cohort, patients with other autoimmune diseases, uncontrolled infections, pregnancy or lactation were excluded. The source of this sequence is a woman between 50 and 59 years old with Graves' ophthalmopathy. The V call is TRBV12-3 or TRBV12-4, the J call TRBJ1-2; 9 bases align to TRBD1. Sequencing used peripheral blood. The CDR3 loop is CASSPRGTGMDGYTF. DNA of the CDR3: TGTGCCAGCAGCCCGCGGGGGACAGGGATGGACGGCTACACCTTC.